A selection of T cell receptor beta chains follows, all from one sample in a study of T-cell reconstitution after alpha-beta-depleted transplantation in children. TCRdb recomputed calls from the PCR reads with MiXCR, one row per CDR3 protein. Here the sample spans 230,000 or so distinct CDR3 sequences, around 12% being singletons. The sample in question was PBMCs from the stem cell graft donor, obtained from the stem cell graft. The receptors were gathered from a human donor who donated a stem cell graft to a child with acute lymphoblastic leukemia. CDR3s include the opening cysteine and the closing phenylalanine or tryptophan. The D gene is left open where the match is weak. A row's size may be missing; if present it is once, few, many or a size class.

clone size | D gene | J gene | V gene | CDR3 DNA | CDR3 protein
NA | NA | TRBJ2-1 | TRBV10-3 | TGTGCCATCAGCCCCCTGGTTAGCTCCTACAATGAGCAGTTCTTC | CAISPLVSSYNEQFF
many | NA | TRBJ2-7 | TRBV28 | TGTGCCAGCAGTCCCGACTCCTCTGAGCAGTACTTC | CASSPDSSEQYF
many | TRBD1 | TRBJ1-6 | TRBV30 | TGTGCCTGGGAGGGGGCCGGCGGACAGTTTAATTCACCCCTCCACTTT | CAWEGAGGQFNSPLHF
many | NA | TRBJ1-5 | TRBV7-2 | TGTGCCAGCAGCTCAGCCCCCACTAGCCCCAATCAGCCCCAGCATTTT | CASSSAPTSPNQPQHF
many | TRBD1 | TRBJ1-5 | TRBV6-1 | TGTGCCAGCAGTGAATTCGGGACAGGCACCTATAGCAATCAGCCCCAGCATTTT | CASSEFGTGTYSNQPQHF
NA | TRBD2 | TRBJ2-1 | TRBV6-2/TRBV6-3 | TGTGCCAGCAGCCTTAGCGGGGGGGCCTACAATGACCAGTTCTTC | CASSLSGGAYNDQFF
many | TRBD1 | TRBJ2-1 | TRBV10-3 | TGTGCCATCCGACAGGGCTCCTACAATGAGCAGTTCTTC | CAIRQGSYNEQFF
many | TRBD1 | TRBJ1-2 | TRBV28 | TGTGCCAGCAGTCCTCGGACAGGGCACTATGGCTACACCTTC | CASSPRTGHYGYTF
many | NA | TRBJ1-1 | TRBV6-5 | TGTGCCAGCACCCCCTGGGGCATTTACTCGAACACTGAAGCTTTCTTT | CASTPWGIYSNTEAFF
many | NA | TRBJ1-5 | TRBV20-1 | TGCAGTGCCGGACCCGGGGACGTGGATCAGCCCCAGCATTTT | CSAGPGDVDQPQHF
many | NA | TRBJ2-7 | TRBV29-1 | TGCAGCGTTGAAGATCGGGACCCCGCCGAGCAGTACTTC | CSVEDRDPAEQYF
many | TRBD1 | TRBJ2-1 | TRBV28 | TGTGCCAGCAGCCCTACAGGGGGCAACTACAATGAGCAGTTCTTC | CASSPTGGNYNEQFF
NA | NA | TRBJ2-7 | TRBV25-1 | TGTGCCAGCAGTGCTACTACTAGGAAAGGGGGCTACGAGCAGTACTTC | CASSATTRKGGYEQYF
many | NA | TRBJ2-7 | TRBV12-3/TRBV12-4 | TGTGCCAGCACCCCTCAAGGCAGCCCAACCTACGAGCAGTACTTC | CASTPQGSPTYEQYF
many | NA | TRBJ2-7 | TRBV20-1 | TGCAGTGCTAGAGACCAACCGATCGAGCAGTACTTC | CSARDQPIEQYF
many | NA | TRBJ2-7 | TRBV4-3 | TGCGCCAGCAGCCCTACCCAGCAGGGCAACTCCTACGAGCAGTACTTC | CASSPTQQGNSYEQYF
NA | NA | TRBJ1-4 | TRBV7-9 | TGTGCCAGCAGCTTAGCGATCTGGGAAAAACTGTTTTTT | CASSLAIWEKLFF